This entry describes one T cell receptor (beta chain). The antigen this receptor binds is unknown. Per-nucleotide qualities are absent, and no much larger clonotype sits a single base away. The CDR3 covers 13 residues, taking in both the cysteine and the phenylalanine. Solely the CDR3 DNA is kept, with 39 bases framed from the first base. Trimming removed 6 bases from V and 0 bases from J, leaving 9 bases between the germline ends. CDR1 and CDR2 are read off the germline V gene as MNHEY and SVGEGT. This sample was taken from a study of T-cell reconstitution after alpha-beta-depleted transplantation in children (dated by TCRdb to 2015 to 2016). Notes on the research overall: Using TCR repertoire profiling, the study quantitatively followed how T-cell immune reconstitution unfolded in children after TCRalphabeta/CD19-depleted allogeneic hematopoietic cell transplantation.

The protocol used for the library was PCR. The listed sequencing device is Illumina HiSeq 2500. TCR libraries were prepared with molecular barcoding, using unique molecular identifiers to normalize TCRbeta repertoire quantification. TCRdb redid the processing of the public reads, applying fastp at Q25 and MiXCR, and retained in-frame beta chains. Each entry is one CDR3 protein sequence, shown with its most common DNA and genes. The sample data list 380,000 or so distinct CDR3 sequences, and 10% to 15% of these were observed just once. Approximately 4.2% of the sample is in the top ten clones. Here the sequenced sample was PBMCs, taken from the stem cell graft. This chain is built from TRBV6-2 or TRBV6-3 and TRBJ2-7; the D gene is perhaps TRBD1, on 6 matching bases. The clonotype was recovered from a human donor who donated a stem cell graft to a child with Fanconi anemia. This receptor carries the CDR3 CASSRQVSYEQYF. The nucleotide sequence reads as follows: TGTGCCAGCAGCCGACAGGTCTCCTACGAGCAGTACTTC.